This TCR beta chain originates from a study of T cell repertoires and Cas9 in healthy adults (dated by TCRdb to 2016 to 2019). Some background on the complete study: SpCas9-reactive T cells were characterized for multi-effector potency, cytotoxicity and lineage determination within the CD4 and CD8 compartments. This study looked at whether people already carry T cell immunity to the Streptococcus pyogenes Cas9 nuclease (SpCas9), the enzyme used in CRISPR gene editing. The research as a whole found: In vitro, SpCas9-reactive regulatory T cells were reported to reduce the proliferation and function of SpCas9-reactive effector T cells.

Healthy humans served as the donors. Worth noting for this clone: Its antigen is currently not known. Base qualities were left out, and no much larger clone turns up one base away.

The germline V gene gives CDR1 as SGHVS and CDR2 as FNYEAQ. The CDR3 starts with the cysteine, ends with the phenylalanine, and has 18 residues. Just CDR3 DNA is preserved here, 54 bases in frame from base 1. Trimming costs V 0 bases and J 5 bases, and their ends lie 20 bases apart. Libraries were built with the immunoSEQ multiplex PCR assay. The table was pulled from immuneACCESS by TCRdb, which kept in-frame rearrangements only. Such tables lose some clones; where checked, under half of the loss comes from unresolved V genes, and the rest has no known cause. The sample table holds 20,000 to 25,000 clones, of which under 95% were seen once. The ten largest make up 0.55% to 0.7% of the sample.

The sequencing sample was made of CD4+ effector T cells (CD127+, CD25-, CD137-, CD154-) from PBMCs; culture status not recorded. The sequence joins TRBV7-6 to TRBJ2-1, with the D gene possibly TRBD1 or TRBD2, each one fitting 5 bases. The origin of this receptor is a human donor in good health. The CDR3 loop reads CASSLAVLEGPLDNEQFF. At the DNA level, the sequence is TGTGCCAGCAGCTTAGCGGTCCTTGAGGGGCCTCTTGACAATGAGCAGTTCTTC.